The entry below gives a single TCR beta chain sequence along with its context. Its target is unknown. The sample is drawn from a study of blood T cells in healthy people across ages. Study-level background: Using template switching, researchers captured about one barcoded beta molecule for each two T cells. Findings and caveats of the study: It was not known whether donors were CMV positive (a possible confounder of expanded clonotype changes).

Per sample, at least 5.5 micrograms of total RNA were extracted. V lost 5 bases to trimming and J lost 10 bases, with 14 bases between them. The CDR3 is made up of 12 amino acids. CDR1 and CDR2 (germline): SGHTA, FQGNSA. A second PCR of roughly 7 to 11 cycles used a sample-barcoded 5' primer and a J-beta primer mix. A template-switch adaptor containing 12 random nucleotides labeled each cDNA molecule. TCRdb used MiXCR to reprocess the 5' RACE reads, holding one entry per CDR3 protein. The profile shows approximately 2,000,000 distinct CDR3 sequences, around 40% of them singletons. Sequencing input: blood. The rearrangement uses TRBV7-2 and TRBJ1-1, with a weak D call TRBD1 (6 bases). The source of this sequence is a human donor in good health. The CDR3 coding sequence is TGTGCCAGCAGCCTGAACAGGGTGGGAGCTTTCTTT. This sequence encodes CASSLNRVGAFF.